A single T cell receptor (beta chain) is shown here with its context. The data are from a study of T cell changes during pregnancy in multiple sclerosis. The CDR3 runs to 15 residues. CDR1 is GTSNPN and CDR2 is SVGIG in the germline V gene (reference sequence). With 0 bases removed from V and 0 bases from J, the gap between germline ends came to 9 bases. Profiled with immunoSEQ multiplex PCR; TCRdb holds only in-frame clones, not every one. This sample has roughly 42,000 clones; 90% occur once, and the top ten carry 6% to 7%. The sequence derives from a female donor with multiple sclerosis, enrolled in a pregnancy study. Sequences were derived from CD8+ T cells from peripheral blood mononuclear cells, sampled in the third trimester of pregnancy. The V and J genes are TRBV30 and TRBJ2-4, with a tentative D call TRBD1 (5 bases). The CDR3 sequence is CAWSVGQIAKNIQYF. The CDR3 bases are TGTGCCTGGAGTGTCGGACAAATAGCCAAAAACATTCAGTACTTC.